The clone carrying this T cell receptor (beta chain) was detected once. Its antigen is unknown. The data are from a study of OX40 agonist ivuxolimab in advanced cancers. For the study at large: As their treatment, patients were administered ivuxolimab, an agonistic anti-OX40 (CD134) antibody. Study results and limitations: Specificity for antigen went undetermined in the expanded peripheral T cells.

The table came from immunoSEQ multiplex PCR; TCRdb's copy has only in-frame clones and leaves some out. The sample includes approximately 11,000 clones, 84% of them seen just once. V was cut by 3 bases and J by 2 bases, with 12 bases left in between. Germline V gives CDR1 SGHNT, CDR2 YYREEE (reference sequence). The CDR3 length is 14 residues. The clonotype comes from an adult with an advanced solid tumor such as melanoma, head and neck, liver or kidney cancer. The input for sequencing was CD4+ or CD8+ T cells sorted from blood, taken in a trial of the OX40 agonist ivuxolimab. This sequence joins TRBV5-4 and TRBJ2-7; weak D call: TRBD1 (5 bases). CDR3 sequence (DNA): TGTGCCAGCAGCTACGACAGCTCGCCCTACGAGCAGTACTTC. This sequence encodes CASSYDSSPYEQYF.